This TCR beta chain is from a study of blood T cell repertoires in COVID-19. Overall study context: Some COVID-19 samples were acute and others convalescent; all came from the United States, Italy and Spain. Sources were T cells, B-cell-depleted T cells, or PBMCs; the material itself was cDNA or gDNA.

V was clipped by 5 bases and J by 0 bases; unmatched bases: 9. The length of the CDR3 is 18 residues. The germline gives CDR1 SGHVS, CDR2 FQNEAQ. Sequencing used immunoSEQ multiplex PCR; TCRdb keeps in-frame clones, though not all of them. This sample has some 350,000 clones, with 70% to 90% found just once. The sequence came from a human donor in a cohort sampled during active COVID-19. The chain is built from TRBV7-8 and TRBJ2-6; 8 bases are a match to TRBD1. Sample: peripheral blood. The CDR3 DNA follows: TGTGCCAGCAGCCCCCGGGACAGGACCTACTCTGGGGCCAACGTCCTGACTTTC. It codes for CASSPRDRTYSGANVLTF.